The sample holds a few counts of the clone carrying this T cell receptor beta chain. Its target is not known. CDR1 is MGHDK and CDR2 is SYGVNS in the germline V gene. This CDR3 region has 14 residues. Unmatched junction bases numbered 5, after V lost 7 bases and J lost 5 bases. Each sample had at least 6.5 million PBMCs isolated. This sample is part of a study of blood T cells in healthy people across ages. Study-level results: In the absence of known donor CMV status, changes in expanded clonotypes were possibly confounded.

A second PCR of about 7 to 11 cycles used a sample-barcoded 5' primer and a J-beta primer mix. One entry per CDR3 protein results from TCRdb running MiXCR on the 5' RACE reads. The repertoire includes fewer than 900,000 distinct CDR3 sequences, around 34% of them detected once, and over 10% sits in the top ten. The chain employs TRBV25-1 and TRBJ1-5; 10 nucleotides align to TRBD1. Source material: blood. The TCR comes from a man between 18 and 35 years old in good health. The CDR3 DNA is TGTGCCAGCACCGCCGGGACAGGGGATCAGCCCCAGCATTTT. This translates into CASTAGTGDQPQHF.